This T cell receptor beta chain was profiled in a study of T cells in Graves' hyperthyroidism and ophthalmopathy. Turning to the study itself: Peripheral blood was collected at initial diagnosis, before any treatment.

RNA transcripts gave rise to amplified TCR beta CDR3 regions. Initially, a first-round RT-PCR of the TCR CDR3 employed the HTBI primer set. One entry per CDR3 protein, called by TCRdb with MiXCR from the multiplex PCR reads. The sample has a few hundred thousand distinct CDR3 sequences, 21% seen once. There are 14 residues in the CDR3. The V end was cut by 1 base, the J end by 7 bases, with 10 bases between. Recently diagnosed hyperthyroidism of less than 2 months' duration affected patients aged 18 to 65. This clonotype was picked up many times. Material for sequencing was blood. The clonotype originates from a woman between 50 and 59 years old with Graves' hyperthyroidism. The V gene is TRBV12-3 or TRBV12-4, the J gene TRBJ2-2; D is uncertain. The CDR3: CASSLGRIGGELFF. The DNA of the CDR3 is TGTGCCAGCAGTTTAGGCAGGATAGGCGGGGAGCTGTTTTTT.